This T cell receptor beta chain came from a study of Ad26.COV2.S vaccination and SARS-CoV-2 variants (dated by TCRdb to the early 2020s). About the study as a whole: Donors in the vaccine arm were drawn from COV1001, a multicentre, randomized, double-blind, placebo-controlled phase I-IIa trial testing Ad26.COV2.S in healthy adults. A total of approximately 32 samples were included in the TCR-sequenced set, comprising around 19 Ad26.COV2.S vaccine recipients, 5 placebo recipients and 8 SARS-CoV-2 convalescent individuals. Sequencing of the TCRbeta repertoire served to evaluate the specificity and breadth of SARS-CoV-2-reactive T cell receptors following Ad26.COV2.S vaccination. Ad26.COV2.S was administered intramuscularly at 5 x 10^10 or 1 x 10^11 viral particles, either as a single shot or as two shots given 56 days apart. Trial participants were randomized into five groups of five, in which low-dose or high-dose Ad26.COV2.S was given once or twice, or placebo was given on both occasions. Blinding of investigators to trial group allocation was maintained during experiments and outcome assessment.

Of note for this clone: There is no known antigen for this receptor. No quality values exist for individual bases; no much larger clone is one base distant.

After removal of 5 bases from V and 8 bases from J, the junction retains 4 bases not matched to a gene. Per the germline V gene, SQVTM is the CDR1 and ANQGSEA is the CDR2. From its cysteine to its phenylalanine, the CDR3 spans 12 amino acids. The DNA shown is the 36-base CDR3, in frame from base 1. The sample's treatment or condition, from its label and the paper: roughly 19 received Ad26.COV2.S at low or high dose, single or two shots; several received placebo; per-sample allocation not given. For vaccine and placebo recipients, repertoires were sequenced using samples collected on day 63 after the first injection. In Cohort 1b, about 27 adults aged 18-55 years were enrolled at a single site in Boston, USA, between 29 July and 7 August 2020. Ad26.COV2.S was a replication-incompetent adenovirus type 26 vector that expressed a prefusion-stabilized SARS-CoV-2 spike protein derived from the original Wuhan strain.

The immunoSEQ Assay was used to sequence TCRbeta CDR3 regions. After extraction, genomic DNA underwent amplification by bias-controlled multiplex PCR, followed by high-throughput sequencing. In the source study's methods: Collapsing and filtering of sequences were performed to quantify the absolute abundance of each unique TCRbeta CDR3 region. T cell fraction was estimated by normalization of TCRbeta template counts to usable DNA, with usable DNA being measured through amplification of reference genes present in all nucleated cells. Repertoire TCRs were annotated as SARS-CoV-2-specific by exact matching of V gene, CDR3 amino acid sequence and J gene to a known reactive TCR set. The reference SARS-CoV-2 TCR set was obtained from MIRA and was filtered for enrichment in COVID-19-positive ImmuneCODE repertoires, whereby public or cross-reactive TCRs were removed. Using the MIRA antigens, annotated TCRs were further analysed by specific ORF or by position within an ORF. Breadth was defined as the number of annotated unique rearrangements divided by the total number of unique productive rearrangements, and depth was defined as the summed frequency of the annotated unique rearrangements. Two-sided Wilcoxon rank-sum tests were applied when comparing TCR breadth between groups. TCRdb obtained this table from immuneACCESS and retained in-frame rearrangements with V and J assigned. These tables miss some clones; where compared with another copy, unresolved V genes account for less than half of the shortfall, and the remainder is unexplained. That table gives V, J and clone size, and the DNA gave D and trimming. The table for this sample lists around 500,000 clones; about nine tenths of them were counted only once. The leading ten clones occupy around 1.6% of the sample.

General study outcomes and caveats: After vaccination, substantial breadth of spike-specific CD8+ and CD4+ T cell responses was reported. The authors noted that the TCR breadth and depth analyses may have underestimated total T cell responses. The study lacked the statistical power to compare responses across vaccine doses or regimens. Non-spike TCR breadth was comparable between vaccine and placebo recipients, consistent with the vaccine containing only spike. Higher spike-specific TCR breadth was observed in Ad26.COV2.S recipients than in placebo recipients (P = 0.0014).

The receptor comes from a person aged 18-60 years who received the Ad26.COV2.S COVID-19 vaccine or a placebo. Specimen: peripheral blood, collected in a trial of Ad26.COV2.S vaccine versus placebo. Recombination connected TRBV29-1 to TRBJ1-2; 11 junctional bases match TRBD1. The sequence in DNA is TGCAGCGTTTTGGGACAGGGGGAGGGCTACACCTTC. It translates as CSVLGQGEGYTF.